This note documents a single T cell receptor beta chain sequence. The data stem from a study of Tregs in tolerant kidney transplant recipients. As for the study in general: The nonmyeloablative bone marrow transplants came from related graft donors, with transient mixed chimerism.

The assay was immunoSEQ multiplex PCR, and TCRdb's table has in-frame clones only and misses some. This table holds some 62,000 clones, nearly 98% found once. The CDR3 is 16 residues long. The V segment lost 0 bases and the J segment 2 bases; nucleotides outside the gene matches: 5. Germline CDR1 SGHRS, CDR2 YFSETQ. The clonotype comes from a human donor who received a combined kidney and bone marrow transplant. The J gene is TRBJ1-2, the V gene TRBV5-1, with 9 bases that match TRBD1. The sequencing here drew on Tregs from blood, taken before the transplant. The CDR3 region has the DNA TGCGCCAGCAGCTTGGTCGGGACAGGGCACAACTATGGCTACACCTTC. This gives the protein CASSLVGTGHNYGYTF.